This TCR beta chain emerged from a study of a mutant IDH1 vaccine in newly diagnosed glioma. Documented time point: baseline, week 1 (first vaccination visit). Treatment here: pre-vaccination baseline after standard-of-care therapy. The CDR3 is made up of 15 amino acids. Germline V gives CDR1 ENHRY, CDR2 SYGVKD. Between the trimmed V and J ends, which lost 3 bases and 6 bases, there was a span of 17 bases. Some clones are missing from TCRdb's copy, which holds only in-frame ones; the method was immunoSEQ multiplex PCR. The sample has roughly 35,000 clones; 88% are singletons. The V and J genes are TRBV10-3 and TRBJ1-2; maybe TRBD1 (6 bases). Material: PBMCs, obtained from a glioma patient treated with radiotherapy, temozolomide or both. This sequence was found in a woman in her thirties or forties with glioma. CDR3 DNA: TGTGCCATCAGTGAATCAGGGGCGCGAGGGCATGGCTACACCTTC. Translation gives CAISESGARGHGYTF.